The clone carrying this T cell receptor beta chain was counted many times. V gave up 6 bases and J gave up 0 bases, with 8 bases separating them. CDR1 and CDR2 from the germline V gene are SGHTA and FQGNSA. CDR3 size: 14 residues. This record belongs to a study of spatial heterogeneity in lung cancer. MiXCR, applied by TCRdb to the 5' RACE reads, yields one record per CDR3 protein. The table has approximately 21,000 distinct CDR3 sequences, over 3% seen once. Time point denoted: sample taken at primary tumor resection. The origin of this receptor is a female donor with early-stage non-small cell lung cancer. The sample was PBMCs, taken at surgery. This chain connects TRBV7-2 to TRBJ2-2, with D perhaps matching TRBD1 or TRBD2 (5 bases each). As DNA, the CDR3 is TGTGCCAGCAGGGGGGATGCGAACACCGGGGAGCTGTTTTTT. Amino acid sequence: CASRGDANTGELFF.